Listed here is a single T cell receptor (beta chain). The antigen remains unidentified. These data originate in a study of identifying expanded T cells in peripheral blood. The study's findings and limits: Roughly 2-week clone count variance significantly increased as total template count grew. Technical replicates showed roughly 1.2 changed clones; around 2 weeks roughly 16; four weeks 19.

During the collection period, no donor immune events like infections were recorded. CDR1 is MNHEY, CDR2 SMNVEV, per germline (reference sequence). The CDR3 length is 12 residues. V lost 8 bases, J lost 1 base, and 9 bases lay in between. Clones were read by immunoSEQ multiplex PCR, and TCRdb kept only the in-frame ones, dropping some. The table shows 70,000 to 100,000 clones, with 88% occurring only once. The V call is TRBV27, the J call TRBJ2-7; either TRBD1 or TRBD2 may supply D (5 bases each). The clonotype was recovered from a person between 18 and 75 years old in good health. Sequencing was carried out using blood. CDR3 bases: TGTGCCAGCTCGGGACCGTCCTACGAGCAGTACTTC. This encodes CASSGPSYEQYF.